Listed below are T cell receptor beta chains from one sample, sequenced in a study of radiation and T cells in renal cell carcinoma. Only in-frame clones appear in the TCRdb table, and some are missing; sequencing was by immunoSEQ multiplex PCR. Of 120,000 or so clones in the sample, about four fifths are singletons; the top ten hold roughly 5%. The sequencing used blood, collected from a patient whose treatment included radiotherapy and nephrectomy. The receptors derive from a man in his forties or fifties with renal cell carcinoma. Both conserved end residues are part of each CDR3. Each record gives: J gene, V gene, clone size, D gene, CDR3 DNA, CDR3 protein. A D gene is named only where the DNA matches it firmly. Clone size is shown for a subset of rows, as once, few, many or a class of expanded clone.

J: TRBJ1-5; V: TRBV7-2; size: -; D: TRBD1; DNA: TGTGCCAGCACCCTGGCTACAGGGGATCAGCCCCAGCATTTT; CDR3: CASTLATGDQPQHF
J: TRBJ1-1; V: TRBV7-3; size: -; D: -; DNA: TGTGCCAGCAGCCGAGGGGGGATTTGGTGCACTGAAGCTTTCTTT; CDR3: CASSRGGIWCTEAFF
J: TRBJ2-7; V: TRBV7-2; size: -; D: -; DNA: TGTGCCAGGCGTCTCGGGATTTATAGATACGAGCAGTACTTC; CDR3: CARRLGIYRYEQYF
J: TRBJ1-3; V: TRBV6-1; size: -; D: TRBD1; DNA: TGTGCCAGCAGAGTAGACAGGGGCTCTGGAAACACCATATATTTT; CDR3: CASRVDRGSGNTIYF
J: TRBJ1-1; V: TRBV5-1; size: -; D: -; DNA: TGCGCCAGCAGCGCGGTTGATTTGAACACTGAAGCTTTCTTT; CDR3: CASSAVDLNTEAFF
J: TRBJ2-7; V: TRBV6-5; size: -; D: -; DNA: TGTGCCAGCAGTAGGGGCCCAAACTCCTACGAGCAGTACTTC; CDR3: CASSRGPNSYEQYF
J: TRBJ2-1; V: TRBV7-2; size: -; D: -; DNA: TGTGCCAGCAGCTCGGGTGCGACTTCTTACAATGAGCAGTTCTTC; CDR3: CASSSGATSYNEQFF
J: TRBJ1-1; V: TRBV25-1; size: -; D: TRBD1; DNA: TGTGCCAGCGGGGGACAGCTCGACACTGAAGCTTTCTTT; CDR3: CASGGQLDTEAFF
J: TRBJ1-1; V: TRBV5-1; size: -; D: -; DNA: TGCGCCAGCAGCTTCAGGTACATGAACACTGAAGCTTTCTTT; CDR3: CASSFRYMNTEAFF
J: TRBJ2-3; V: TRBV6-5; size: -; D: -; DNA: TGTGCCATCAGTGGGGAGGTTAGGGCAGATACGCAGTATTTT; CDR3: CAISGEVRADTQYF
J: TRBJ2-1; V: TRBV5-1; size: -; D: -; DNA: TGCGCCAGCAGCTTGGCGTCCGGGGGTTACAATGAGCAGTTCTTC; CDR3: CASSLASGGYNEQFF
J: TRBJ2-7; V: TRBV6-1; size: -; D: -; DNA: TGTGCCAGCAGTGAATTAGGACGAGCGAGCGAGCAGTACTTC; CDR3: CASSELGRASEQYF
J: TRBJ2-7; V: TRBV9; size: once; D: TRBD1; DNA: TGTGCCAGCAGCGCCGAGCCGGGACAGGGGAAGTACGAGCAGTACTTC; CDR3: CASSAEPGQGKYEQYF
J: TRBJ1-6; V: TRBV19; size: -; D: -; DNA: TGTGCCAGTAGTTTCGGCGGTGGTTCACCCCTCCACTTT; CDR3: CASSFGGGSPLHF
J: TRBJ2-1; V: TRBV27; size: -; D: TRBD2; DNA: TGTGCCAGCAGTTTGACGGTTGCGGGAGGCCACAATGAGCAGTTCTTC; CDR3: CASSLTVAGGHNEQFF
J: TRBJ2-7; V: TRBV27; size: few; D: -; DNA: TGTGCCAGCAGTTTAAAGTGGCAGGCCTGGGTCGACGAGCAGTACTTC; CDR3: CASSLKWQAWVDEQYF